The 11 T cell receptor beta chains below come from one sample, sequenced in a study of cytomegalovirus exposure and HLA in healthy donors. Repertoires were generated with immunoSEQ multiplex PCR, while TCRdb's copy carries only in-frame clones and drops some. The sample has more than 95,000 clones; around nine tenths are singletons. The sample taken for sequencing was PBMCs. All receptors derive from a woman aged 18 to 35 in good health and CMV-seronegative.

This chain uses TRBV5-1 with TRBJ2-7; 10 nucleotides agree with TRBD2. Germline loops: CDR1 SGHRS, CDR2 YFSETQ. This CDR3 region has 18 residues. Trimming removed 1 base from V and 0 bases from J; junction bases left unmatched: 10. The CDR3 sequence is CASSLLGTSVRNSYEQYF. CDR3 in DNA: TGCGCCAGCAGCTTGTTGGGGACTAGCGTACGAAACTCCTACGAGCAGTACTTC.

This clone was detected only once. This chain uses TRBV5-6 with TRBJ1-2, with 8 bases identical to TRBD1. V was clipped by 2 bases and J by 8 bases; unmatched bases: 11. CDR1 and CDR2 from the germline V gene are SGHDT and YYEEEE. CDR3 length equals 15 residues. In nucleotides, the CDR3 is TGTGCCAGCAGCTTCCTCGCCGGGACAGGTAAAGGCTACACCTTC. Translating it yields CASSFLAGTGKGYTF.

CDR3 DNA: TGTGCCAGCACTCGAGGGACTAGCGGGGCCAATGAGCAGTTCTTC. Translating gives CASTRGTSGANEQFF. The rearrangement links TRBV28 to TRBJ2-1, with 13 nucleotides matching TRBD2. V lost 7 bases to trimming and J lost 6 bases; unmatched junction nucleotides: 6. CDR1 MDHEN and CDR2 SYDVKM come from the germline V gene. CDR3 size: 15 residues.

The chain is built from TRBV27 and TRBJ2-7, with 7 bases that match TRBD1. Germline assignment: CDR1 MNHEY and CDR2 SMNVEV (reference sequence). V shed 5 bases and J 8 bases; nucleotides not matched to a gene: 9. CDR3 length equals 13 residues. This CDR3 is CASSANDRAKQYF. In nucleotides, the CDR3 is TGTGCCAGCAGTGCGAACGACAGGGCTAAGCAGTACTTC.

The chain uses TRBV5-8 and TRBJ1-6; 10 nucleotides line up with TRBD1. CDR3 length equals 16 residues. With V trimmed by 1 base and J by 8 bases, 6 bases remained unmatched. Germline V gene data show CDR1 as SGHTS and CDR2 as YDEGEE. CDR3 coding DNA: TGTGCCAGCAGCTTGTTTACCGGGACAGGGGATTCACCCCTCCACTTT. This gives the protein CASSLFTGTGDSPLHF.

V gene TRBV28 combines with J gene TRBJ1-3, with TRBD1 identical over 7 bases. The CDR3 sequence is 15 residues long. Germline V CDR1 and CDR2: MDHEN, SYDVKM. V dropped 4 bases and J dropped 4; count of bases not matched to a gene: 7. CDR3 amino acids: CASSYSTGLGNTIYF. The CDR3 bases are TGTGCCAGCAGTTATTCGACAGGGTTGGGAAACACCATATATTTT.

The J gene is TRBJ2-2, the V gene TRBV28, with 10 bases identical to TRBD1. The V gene's germline CDR1 is MDHEN and CDR2 SYDVKM. The length of the CDR3 is 16 residues. V shed 10 bases, J shed 7 bases, and the junction held 15 bases outside the gene matches. CDR3 sequence: CATEGTGAAKIGELFF. DNA of the CDR3: TGTGCCACCGAGGGGACAGGGGCGGCTAAAATCGGGGAGCTGTTTTTT.

This chain joins TRBV10-3 and TRBJ2-7; TRBD1 aligns across 8 bases. The junction had 5 bases not matched to a gene; V was cut back by 7 bases and J by 0 bases. This CDR3 region has 14 residues. The germline CDR1 and CDR2 sequences are ENHRY and SYGVKD. The CDR3 region has the DNA TGTGCCATCAAAGGGACAGGAGACTCCTACGAGCAGTACTTC. It yields the protein CAIKGTGDSYEQYF.

This clone came up a few times. V and J are TRBV12-2 and TRBJ1-2. TRBV12-2 is flagged as a pseudogene. The CDR3 contains 11 residues. CDR3 protein: CASRSGLGYTF. The CDR3 coding sequence is TGTGCAAGTCGCTCCGGACTTGGCTACACCTTC.

This chain links TRBV28 with TRBJ1-1, with 8 positions matching TRBD1. Trimming at V came to 4 bases and at J to 1 base, leaving 11 bases not matched to a gene. Germline CDR1 reads MDHEN; CDR2 reads SYDVKM. This CDR3 comprises 17 residues. The CDR3 loop is CASSSHGRGQKNTEAFF. Written as DNA, the CDR3 is TGTGCCAGCAGTTCACATGGCAGGGGGCAAAAGAACACTGAAGCTTTCTTT.

This clone was seen a few times. The rearrangement links TRBV28 to TRBJ2-3; 14 positions match TRBD2. V lost 9 bases and J lost 0; bases outside the gene matches: 5. The CDR3 is 16 residues long. Per the germline V gene, CDR1 is MDHEN and CDR2 is SYDVKM. CDR3 amino acids: CASGLAGGPSTDTQYF. CDR3 in DNA: TGTGCCAGTGGACTAGCGGGAGGCCCGAGCACAGATACGCAGTATTTT.